The TCR beta chain described here comes from a study of patients and donors after allogeneic stem cell transplantation. The CDR3 loop spans 13 amino acids. Germline V gene sequence: CDR1 SEHNR, CDR2 FQNEAQ (reference sequence). V was clipped by 1 base and J by 3 bases, with 7 bases between them. This clonotype was observed at least ten times. TCRdb reanalysed the RT-PCR reads using MiXCR and keeps one entry per CDR3 protein. Among 390,000 or so distinct CDR3 sequences, approximately 16% were seen once, and the ten largest hold less than 9.5%. V and J are TRBV7-9 and TRBJ2-7; D not certain. Material for sequencing was blood, either unsorted or a sorted T cell fraction (not recorded which). The sequence came from a human donor who was either an allogeneic HSCT recipient or a stem cell or donor lymphocyte infusion donor (not recorded which). It is not recorded whose cells these are; they may come from a transplant donor. The CDR3 reads CASSLGQDYEQYF. The CDR3 region has the DNA TGTGCCAGCAGCTTAGGACAAGACTACGAGCAGTACTTC.